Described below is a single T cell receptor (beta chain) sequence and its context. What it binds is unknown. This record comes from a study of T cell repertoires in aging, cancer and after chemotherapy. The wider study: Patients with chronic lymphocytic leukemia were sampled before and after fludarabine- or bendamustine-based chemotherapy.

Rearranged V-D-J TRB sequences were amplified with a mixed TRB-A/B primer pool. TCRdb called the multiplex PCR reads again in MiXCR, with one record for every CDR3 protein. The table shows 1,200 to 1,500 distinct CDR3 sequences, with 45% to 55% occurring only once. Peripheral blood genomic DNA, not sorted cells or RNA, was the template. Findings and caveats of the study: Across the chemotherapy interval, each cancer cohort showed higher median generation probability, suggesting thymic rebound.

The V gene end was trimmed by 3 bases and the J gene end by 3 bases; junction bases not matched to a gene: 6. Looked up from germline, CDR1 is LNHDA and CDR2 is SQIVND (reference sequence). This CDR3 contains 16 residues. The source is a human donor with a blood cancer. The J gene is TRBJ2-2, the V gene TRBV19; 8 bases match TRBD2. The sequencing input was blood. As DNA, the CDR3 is TGTGCCAGTAGTATTCTGCGGGGGGCGGACACCGGGGAGCTGTTTTTT. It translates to CASSILRGADTGELFF.